This record looks at one T cell receptor beta chain sequence and its context. Antigen: not known. TCRdb's table, derived via immunoSEQ multiplex PCR, lists solely in-frame clones and lacks some. The table records tens of thousands of clones, around 96% of them present only once. The data are from a study of T cells in tuberculosis. Whole-study context: In South Africa, adults with active tuberculosis were compared with IGRA-negative and latently infected IGRA-positive adolescents. Study conclusions and caveats: Active tuberculosis alpha repertoires lay closer to GMM-specific TCRs than controls'.

The CDR3 runs to 14 residues. Germline V gene sequence: CDR1 GTSNPN, CDR2 SVGIG (reference sequence). Trimming cost V 2 bases and J 2 bases, with 9 bases left between them. The TCR was taken from a donor under 30 with latent tuberculosis or without tuberculosis infection. Source material: PBMCs. V and J are TRBV30 and TRBJ2-2; D call uncertain. CDR3 region: CAWSKGANTGELFF. The CDR3 nucleotides read TGTGCCTGGAGTAAAGGAGCCAACACCGGGGAGCTGTTTTTT. Full variable domain (rest looked up from reference TRBV30 and TRBJ2-2): SQTIHQWPATLVQPVGSPLSLECTVEGTSNPNLYWYRQAAGRGLQLLFYSVGIGQISSEVPQNLSASRPQDRQFILSSKKLLLSDSGFYLCAWSKGANTGELFFGEGSRLTVL.